The 4 T cell receptor beta chains presented below share a single source sample, sequenced in a study of blood T cell repertoires in COVID-19. Here immunoSEQ multiplex PCR was the method, and the copy in TCRdb shows in-frame clones only, minus some. The data contain approximately 440,000 clones, 88% of them singletons. Source material: peripheral blood. These receptors were obtained from a woman between 50 and 59 years old with COVID-19, enrolled during active disease.

The genes are TRBV24-1 and TRBJ1-3; a possible D gene is TRBD1 (5 bases). This CDR3 is built from 17 residues. V was clipped by 2 bases and J by 8 bases, with 21 bases between them. Germline V lookup: CDR1 KGHDR, CDR2 SFDVKD. The CDR3 spells CATSDSERQLPTYTIYF. CDR3 nucleotides: TGTGCCACCAGTGATTCTGAGAGACAGCTCCCGACGTACACCATATATTTT.

CDR3 sequence: CASSLTGHLNTEAFF. In nucleotides, the CDR3 is TGCGCCAGCAGCTTGACCGGACACCTGAACACTGAAGCTTTCTTT. This chain links TRBV5-1 with TRBJ1-1; D might be TRBD1 (5 bases). The CDR3 is made up of 15 amino acids. The V and J ends lost 1 base and 0 bases respectively, with 10 bases between them. Germline V gene sequence: CDR1 SGHRS, CDR2 YFSETQ. Complete variable domain (other parts from reference TRBV5-1 and TRBJ1-1): KAGVTQTPRYLIKTRGQQVTLSCSPISGHRSVSWYQQTPGQGLQFLFEYFSETQRNKGNFPGRFSGRQFSNSRSEMNVSTLELGDSALYLCASSLTGHLNTEAFFGQGTRLTVV.

The genes are TRBV3-1 (or the pseudogene TRBV3-2) and TRBJ2-7, with TRBD1 matching over 9 bases. The CDR3 has 13 amino acids. V shed 3 bases, J shed 6 bases, and the junction held 3 bases outside the gene matches. Per the germline V gene, CDR1 is LGHDT and CDR2 is YNNKEL (reference sequence). CDR3 bases: TGTGCCAGCAGCCAGGACAGGGGTCTCGAGCAGTACTTC. Encoded protein: CASSQDRGLEQYF.

The rearrangement joins TRBV3-1 (or the pseudogene TRBV3-2) to TRBJ2-1, with D possibly matching TRBD2 (7 bases). This CDR3 has 16 residues. V was cut by 3 bases and J by 6 bases, with 18 bases left in between. Germline values: CDR1 LGHDT, CDR2 YNNKEL (reference sequence). In nucleotides, the CDR3 is TGTGCCAGCAGCCAGGGTGCCTTCGCGGGGGCCAATGAGCAGTTCTTC. It specifies CASSQGAFAGANEQFF.